This is a list of T cell receptor beta chains from one sample in a study of CD8+CD57+ T cells in acquired aplastic anemia. One entry per CDR3 protein results from TCRdb running MiXCR on the reads. The sample lists about 470,000 distinct CDR3 sequences; more than 25% were seen once. Sequencing used sorted CD4+, CD8+, or CD8+CD57+ T cells (not recorded which) from PBMCs. Source of these receptors: a human donor with aplastic anemia. CDR3s include the opening cysteine and the closing phenylalanine or tryptophan. A D gene is named only where the DNA matches it firmly.

>11|NA|TRBV10-3
CAATGLYGYTF
>14|TRBD1|TRBV29-1
CSAAPGTATREQYF
>12|NA|TRBV9
CASSQVDSEAFF
>15|NA|TRBV20-1
CSARDPTGQQETQYF
>14|NA|TRBV5-4
CASSDLGLNYGYTF
>11|NA|TRBV25-1
CAGGVEQPQHF
>15|TRBD1|TRBV20-1
CSAREGTDSNQPQHF
>11|NA|TRBV7-9
CASSSRHEQYF
>14|TRBD1|TRBV5-1
CASSLDRVTDTQYF
>13|NA|TRBV9
CASNTGGVGGYTF
>13|NA|TRBV7-2
CASSLQQPNEQFF
>14|NA|TRBV25-1
CASSLGAELKPQHF
>14|TRBD1|TRBV24-1
CATRGTGEVTEAFF
>16|NA|TRBV11-2
CASSLRESSYNSPLHF
>15|NA|TRBV19
CASSIEGSGNYGYTF
>14|NA|TRBV20-1
CSAAEQGAGNTIYF
>13|NA|TRBV5-1
CASSLDNGEKLSF
>11|NA|TRBV10-3
CAIRVDYGYTF
>15|TRBD1|TRBV6-5
CASSNEQGSGQPQHF
>15|TRBD1|TRBV7-3
CASSSPTGGTGELFF
>13|TRBD1|TRBV9
CASSLTGGNEQFF
>17|TRBD1|TRBV24-1
CATSDHRQGQGNYEQYF
>16|TRBD2|TRBV4-2
CASSRLAGGITYEQYF
>16|TRBD1|TRBV10-3
CASSSLGADRYDEQYF
>14|NA|TRBV15
CATSRVKVNTEAFF
>15|NA|TRBV10-3
CAISESVGSTDTQYF
>15|TRBD2|TRBV25-1
CASSALAGSTDTQYF
>13|NA|TRBV7-2
CASSLGWGNTIYF
>12|TRBD2|TRBV6-1
CASRGTSGQQFF